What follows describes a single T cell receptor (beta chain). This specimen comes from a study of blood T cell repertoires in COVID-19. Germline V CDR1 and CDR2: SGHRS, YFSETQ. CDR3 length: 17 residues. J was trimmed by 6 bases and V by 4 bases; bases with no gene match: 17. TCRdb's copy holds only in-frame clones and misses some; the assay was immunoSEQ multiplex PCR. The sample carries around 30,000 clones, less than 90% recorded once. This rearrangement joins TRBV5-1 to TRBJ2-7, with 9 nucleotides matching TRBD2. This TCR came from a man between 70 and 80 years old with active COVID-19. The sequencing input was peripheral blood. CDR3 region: CASSPGGAGGGAPEQYF. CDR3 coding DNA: TGCGCCAGCAGCCCGGGGGGAGCGGGAGGAGGGGCCCCCGAGCAGTACTTC.